One T cell receptor beta chain is described in this entry. Antigen unknown. This entry comes from a study of PD-1 blockade in classical Hodgkin lymphoma. Study-wide results and caveats: The repertoire differences lack a defined cause, possibly disease activity or prior therapy. Newly diagnosed patients had diversity similar to the baseline diversity of complete responders. It was CD4+ TCR diversity, not CD8+, that rose significantly by C4D1.

Some clones are missing from TCRdb's copy, which holds only in-frame ones; the method was immunoSEQ multiplex PCR. The table has around 99,000 clones, 80% to 90% seen once. Germline V gene lookup returns CDR1 SNHLY and CDR2 FYNNEI. The germline V and J ends were trimmed by 0 bases and 3 bases, with 15 bases remaining between them. The CDR3 covers 16 residues. All the patients suffered relapse after autologous stem cell transplantation, and brentuximab vedotin exposure differed. Reported best responses ranged across complete response, partial response or progressive disease. Sequenced here: peripheral blood mononuclear cells (PBMCs), sampled before the second cycle of nivolumab. The TCR was taken from a human donor with classical Hodgkin lymphoma. The chain uses TRBV2 and TRBJ2-7; D unresolved. Written as DNA, the CDR3 is TGTGCCAGCAGTGAAGCGCCAGGCACCCTATACTACGAGCAGTACTTC. This translates into CASSEAPGTLYYEQYF.